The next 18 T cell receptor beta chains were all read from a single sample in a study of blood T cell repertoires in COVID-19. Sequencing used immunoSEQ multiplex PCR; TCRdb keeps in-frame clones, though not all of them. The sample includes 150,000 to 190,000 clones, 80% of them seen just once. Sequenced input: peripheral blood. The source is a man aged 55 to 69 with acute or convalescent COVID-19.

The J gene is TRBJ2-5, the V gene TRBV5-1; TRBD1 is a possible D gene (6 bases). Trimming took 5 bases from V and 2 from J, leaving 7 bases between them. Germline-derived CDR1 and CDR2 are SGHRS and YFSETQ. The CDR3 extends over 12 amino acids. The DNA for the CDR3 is TGCGCCAGCAGGAGGGGGCAAGAGACCCAGTACTTC. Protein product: CASRRGQETQYF.

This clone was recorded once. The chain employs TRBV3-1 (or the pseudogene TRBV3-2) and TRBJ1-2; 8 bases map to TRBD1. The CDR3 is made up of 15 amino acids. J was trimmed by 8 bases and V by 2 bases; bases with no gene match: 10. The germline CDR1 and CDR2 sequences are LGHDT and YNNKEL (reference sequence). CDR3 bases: TGTGCCAGCAGCCAAAACAGGGGGATAACATGGGGCTACACCTTC. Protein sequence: CASSQNRGITWGYTF.

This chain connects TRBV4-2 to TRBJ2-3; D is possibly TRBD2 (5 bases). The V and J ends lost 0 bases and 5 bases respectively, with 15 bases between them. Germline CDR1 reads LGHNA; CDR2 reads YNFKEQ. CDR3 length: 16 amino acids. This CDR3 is CASSQDLGGRGDTQYF. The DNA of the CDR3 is TGTGCCAGCAGCCAAGATTTAGGAGGTAGAGGAGATACGCAGTATTTT.

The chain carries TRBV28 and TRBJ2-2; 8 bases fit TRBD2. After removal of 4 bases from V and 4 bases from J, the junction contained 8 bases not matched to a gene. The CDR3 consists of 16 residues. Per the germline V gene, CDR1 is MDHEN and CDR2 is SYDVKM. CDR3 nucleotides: TGTGCCAGCAGTTGGGGGGGACTAGGAGGCACCGGGGAGCTGTTTTTT. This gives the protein CASSWGGLGGTGELFF.

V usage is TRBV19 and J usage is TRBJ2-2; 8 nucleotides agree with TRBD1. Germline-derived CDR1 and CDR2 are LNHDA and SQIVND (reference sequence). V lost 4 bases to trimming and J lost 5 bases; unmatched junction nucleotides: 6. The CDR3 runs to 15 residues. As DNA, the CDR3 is TGTGCCAGTAGTACAGGGGGCTCAGGTACCGGGGAGCTGTTTTTT. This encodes CASSTGGSGTGELFF.

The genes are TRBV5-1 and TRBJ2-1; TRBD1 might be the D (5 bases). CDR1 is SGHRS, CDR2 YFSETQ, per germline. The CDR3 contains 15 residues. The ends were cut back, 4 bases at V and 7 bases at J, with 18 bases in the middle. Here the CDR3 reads CASSPRTLGSNEQFF. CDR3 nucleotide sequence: TGCGCCAGCAGCCCCCGGACATTAGGGTCTAATGAGCAGTTCTTC.

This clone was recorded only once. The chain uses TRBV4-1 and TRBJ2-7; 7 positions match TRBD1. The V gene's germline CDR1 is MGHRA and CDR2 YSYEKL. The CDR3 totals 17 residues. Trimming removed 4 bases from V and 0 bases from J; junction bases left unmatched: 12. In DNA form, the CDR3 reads TGCGCCAGCAGCCGAGGTATACCGGGACAGAGCTCCTACGAGCAGTACTTC. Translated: CASSRGIPGQSSYEQYF.

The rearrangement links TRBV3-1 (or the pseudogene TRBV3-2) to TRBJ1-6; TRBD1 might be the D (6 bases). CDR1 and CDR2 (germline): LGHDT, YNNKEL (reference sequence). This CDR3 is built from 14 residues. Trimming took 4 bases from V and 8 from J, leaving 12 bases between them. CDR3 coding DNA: TGTGCCAGCAGCCCTCTCCCAGGGGATTCACCCCTCCACTTT. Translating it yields CASSPLPGDSPLHF.

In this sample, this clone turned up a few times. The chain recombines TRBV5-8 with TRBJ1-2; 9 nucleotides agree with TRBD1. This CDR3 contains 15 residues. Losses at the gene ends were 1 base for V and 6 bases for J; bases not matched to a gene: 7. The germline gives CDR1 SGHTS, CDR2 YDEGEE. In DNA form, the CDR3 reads TGTGCCAGCAGCTTGAGCGACAGGGGGACGGATGGCTACACCTTC. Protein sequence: CASSLSDRGTDGYTF. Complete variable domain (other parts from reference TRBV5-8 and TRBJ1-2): EAGVTQSPTHLIKTRGQQATLRCSPISGHTSVYWYQQALGLGLQFLLWYDEGEERNRGNFPPRFSGRQFPNYSSELNVNALELEDSALYLCASSLSDRGTDGYTFGSGTRLTVV.

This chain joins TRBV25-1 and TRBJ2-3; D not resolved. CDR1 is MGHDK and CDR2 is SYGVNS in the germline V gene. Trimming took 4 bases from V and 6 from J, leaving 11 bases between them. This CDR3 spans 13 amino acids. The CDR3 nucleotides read TGTGCCAGCAGTGCCCCCCCCGGGGATACGCAGTATTTT. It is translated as CASSAPPGDTQYF.

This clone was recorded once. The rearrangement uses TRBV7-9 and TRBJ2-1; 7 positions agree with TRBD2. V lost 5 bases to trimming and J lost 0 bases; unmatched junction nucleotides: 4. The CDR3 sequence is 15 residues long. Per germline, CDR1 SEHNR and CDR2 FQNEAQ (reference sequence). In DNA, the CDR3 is TGTGCCAGCAGCCGGGGACTACTCTCCTACAATGAGCAGTTCTTC. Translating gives CASSRGLLSYNEQFF.

CDR3 sequence (DNA): TGTGCCAGCAGCGTAGTGGGGGGACAGGGGAACACCGGGGAGCTGTTTTTT. Translation: CASSVVGGQGNTGELFF. The J gene is TRBJ2-2, the V gene TRBV9, with TRBD1 identical over 9 bases. V was clipped by 0 bases and J by 1 base; unmatched bases: 4. Germline loops: CDR1 SGDLS, CDR2 YYNGEE. The CDR3 has 17 amino acids.

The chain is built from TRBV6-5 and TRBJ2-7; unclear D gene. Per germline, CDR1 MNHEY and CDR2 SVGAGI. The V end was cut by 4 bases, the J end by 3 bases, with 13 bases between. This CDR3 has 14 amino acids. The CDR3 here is CASSSRPGYYEQYF. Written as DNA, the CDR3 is TGTGCCAGCAGTTCACGGCCCGGGTACTACGAGCAGTACTTC.

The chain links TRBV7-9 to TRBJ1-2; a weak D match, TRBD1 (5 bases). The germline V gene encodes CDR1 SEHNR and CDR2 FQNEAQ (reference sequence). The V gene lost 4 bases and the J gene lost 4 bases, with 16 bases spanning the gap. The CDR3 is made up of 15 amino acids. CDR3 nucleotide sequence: TGTGCCAGCAGCTCCGGGGGGGGATCAGGCTATGGCTACACCTTC. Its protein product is CASSSGGGSGYGYTF.

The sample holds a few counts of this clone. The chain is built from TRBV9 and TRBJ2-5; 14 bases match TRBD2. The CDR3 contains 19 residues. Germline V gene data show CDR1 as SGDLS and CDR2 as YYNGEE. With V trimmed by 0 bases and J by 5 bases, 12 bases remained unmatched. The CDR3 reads CASSVGGGLAGGRQETQYF. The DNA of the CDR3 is TGTGCCAGCAGCGTAGGAGGAGGACTAGCGGGAGGACGACAGGAGACCCAGTACTTC.

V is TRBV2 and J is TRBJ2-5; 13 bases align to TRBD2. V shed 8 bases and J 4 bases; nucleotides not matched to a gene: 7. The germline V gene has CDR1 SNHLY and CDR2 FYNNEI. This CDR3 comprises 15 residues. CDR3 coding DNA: TGTGCCAGCCGGCTACTAGCGGGGGGGCCAGAGACCCAGTACTTC. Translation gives CASRLLAGGPETQYF. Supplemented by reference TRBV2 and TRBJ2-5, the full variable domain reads EPEVTQTPSHQVTQMGQEVILRCVPISNHLYFYWYRQILGQKVEFLVSFYNNEISEKSEIFDDQFSVERPDGSNFTLKIRSTKLEDSAMYFCASRLLAGGPETQYFGPGTRLLVL.

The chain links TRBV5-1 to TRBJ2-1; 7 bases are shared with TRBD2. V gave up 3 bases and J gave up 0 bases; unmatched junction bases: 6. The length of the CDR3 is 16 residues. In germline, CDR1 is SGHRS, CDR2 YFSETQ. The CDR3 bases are TGCGCCAGCAGCTACGGGGCGGGAGTCTCCTACAATGAGCAGTTCTTC. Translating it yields CASSYGAGVSYNEQFF.

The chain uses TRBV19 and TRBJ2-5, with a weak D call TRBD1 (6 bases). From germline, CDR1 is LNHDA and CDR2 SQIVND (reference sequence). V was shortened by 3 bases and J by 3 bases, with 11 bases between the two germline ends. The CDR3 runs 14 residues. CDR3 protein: CASSITGIKETQYF. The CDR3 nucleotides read TGTGCCAGTAGTATTACAGGGATAAAAGAGACCCAGTACTTC.